Sequencing of this T cell receptor beta chain was carried out in a study of blood T cell repertoires in COVID-19. Looking at the study overall: COVID-19 samples from acute and convalescent phases originated in the United States, Italy and Spain. From T cells, B-cell-depleted T cells, or PBMCs came the material, which was cDNA or gDNA.

The CDR3 covers 18 residues. Germline V gene lookup returns CDR1 SGHTA and CDR2 FQGNSA. The V and J ends lost 1 base and 7 bases, in that order; junction bases with no gene match: 9. Authors' processing steps: Estimation of nucleated cell counts was performed using reference gene primer amplification. The assay was immunoSEQ multiplex PCR, and TCRdb's table has in-frame clones only and misses some. V, J and clone size are taken as reported in that table, and D and trimming were inferred from the DNA itself. Altogether 85,000 to 110,000 clones are present, around 88% being singletons, with the ten largest covering about 3%.

This TCR came from a human donor in a cohort sampled during active COVID-19. The chain couples TRBV7-2 to TRBJ2-1, with 14 bases fitting TRBD2. Sequences were obtained from peripheral blood. For the CDR3, the DNA is TGTGCCAGCAGCTTAGTGGGTACCGGGACTAGCGGGAGAAATGAGCAGTTCTTC. Translating gives CASSLVGTGTSGRNEQFF.